This T cell receptor beta chain was recovered during a study of T cell responses to AZD1222 COVID-19 vaccine. Notes on the study in general: Only a handful of AZD1222 recipients were seropositive at baseline.

The CDR3 is made up of 12 amino acids. The ends were cut back, 2 bases at V and 5 bases at J, with 7 bases in the middle. Here immunoSEQ multiplex PCR was the method, and the copy in TCRdb shows in-frame clones only, minus some. The data show about 120,000 clones, roughly 92% seen once. About this clone: The target antigen is unknown.

The rearrangement joins TRBV12-3 or TRBV12-4 to TRBJ2-7; D gene unclear. The clonotype was recovered from an adult who received the AZD1222 COVID-19 vaccine. The specimen comprised peripheral blood, sampled 28 days after the second AZD1222 dose. In nucleotides, the CDR3 is TGTGCCAGCAGTTTATCCACCCACGAGCAGTACTTC. Its translation: CASSLSTHEQYF.